The subject of this entry is one T cell receptor (beta chain). The CDR3 consists of 11 residues. CDR1 and CDR2 from the germline V gene are DFQATT and SNEGSKA (reference sequence). The table came from immunoSEQ multiplex PCR; TCRdb's copy has only in-frame clones and leaves some out. This table holds 90,000 to 120,000 clones, about 63% found once. This sample was taken from a study of shared clonotypes between healthy human individuals. At the level of the study: CD4 naive cells filled three plates per donor, CD4 memory three, CD8 naive two and CD8 memory one.

The CD8 memory sample joined CD45RO+ cells and CCR7-negative CD45RA+ cells. The sample consisted of memory CD8+ T cells sorted from blood. Subset denoted: CD45RO+ cells pooled with CCR7-negative TemRA cells. V is TRBV20-1 and J is TRBJ1-1; 10 nucleotides line up with TRBD1. This TCR was sampled from a woman in her twenties or thirties in good health. The CDR3 nucleotides read TGCAGGGGACAGGGGATAGCTGAAGCTTTCTTT. It specifies CRGQGIAEAFF.